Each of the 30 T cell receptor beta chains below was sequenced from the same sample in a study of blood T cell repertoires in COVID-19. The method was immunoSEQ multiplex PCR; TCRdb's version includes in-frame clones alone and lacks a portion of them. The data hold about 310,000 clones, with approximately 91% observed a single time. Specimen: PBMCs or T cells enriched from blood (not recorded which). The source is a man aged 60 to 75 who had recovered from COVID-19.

This CDR3 reads CASALTGLGHSPLHF. In DNA, the CDR3 is TGTGCCAGCGCCTTAACGGGACTGGGGCATTCACCCCTCCACTTT. The chain uses TRBV7-3 and TRBJ1-6; possible D gene TRBD1, 5 bases. Germline lookup yields CDR1 SGHTA and CDR2 FQGTGA. The CDR3 has 15 residues. V was trimmed by 8 bases and J by 8 bases, leaving 19 bases between them.

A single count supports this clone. The CDR3 protein is CATSKAVGASFTYEQYF. Written as DNA, the CDR3 is TGTGCCACCAGCAAAGCCGTGGGAGCTAGCTTTACCTACGAGCAGTACTTC. This chain joins TRBV15 and TRBJ2-7; D is perhaps TRBD2 (5 bases). With 4 bases removed from V and 2 bases from J, the gap between germline ends came to 21 bases. Germline CDR1 LNHNV, CDR2 YYDKDF (reference sequence). The CDR3 runs 17 residues. The entire variable domain, with the rest obtained from reference TRBV15 and TRBJ2-7, is as follows: DAMVIQNPRYQVTQFGKPVTLSCSQTLNHNVMYWYQQKSSQAPKLLFHYYDKDFNNEADTPDNFQSRRPNTSFCFLDIRSPGLGDTAMYLCATSKAVGASFTYEQYFGPGTRLTVT.

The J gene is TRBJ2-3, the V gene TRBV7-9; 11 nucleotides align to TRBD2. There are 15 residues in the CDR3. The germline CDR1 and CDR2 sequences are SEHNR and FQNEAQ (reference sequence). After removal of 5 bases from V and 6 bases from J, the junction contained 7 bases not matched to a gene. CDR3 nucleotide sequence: TGTGCCAGCAGCCTCACTAGCGGGGGACCGGATACGCAGTATTTT. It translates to CASSLTSGGPDTQYF.

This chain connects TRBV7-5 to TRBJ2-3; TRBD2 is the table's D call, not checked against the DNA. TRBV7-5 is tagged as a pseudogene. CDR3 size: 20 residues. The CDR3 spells CVRSPELSGSQKTSTDTQYF. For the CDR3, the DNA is TGTGTCAGAAGCCCCGAACTTAGCGGGTCACAAAAGACTAGCACAGATACGCAGTATTTT.

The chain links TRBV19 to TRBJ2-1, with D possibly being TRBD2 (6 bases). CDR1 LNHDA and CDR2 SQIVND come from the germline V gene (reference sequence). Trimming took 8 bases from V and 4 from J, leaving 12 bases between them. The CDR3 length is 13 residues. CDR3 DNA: TGTGCCAGTTGTAGCGGCCGGTACAATGAGCAGTTCTTC. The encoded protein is CASCSGRYNEQFF. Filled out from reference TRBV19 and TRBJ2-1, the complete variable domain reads DGGITQSPKYLFRKEGQNVTLSCEQNLNHDAMYWYRQDPGQGLRLIYYSQIVNDFQKGDIAEGYSVSREKKESFPLTVTSAQKNPTAFYLCASCSGRYNEQFFGPGTRLTVL.

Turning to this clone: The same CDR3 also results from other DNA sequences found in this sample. The CDR3 region has the DNA TGCGCCAGCAGCATAACAGGGGCCATGAACACTGAAGCTTTCTTT. It translates to CASSITGAMNTEAFF. The V and J genes are TRBV5-1 and TRBJ1-1; 7 bases fit TRBD1. CDR1 SGHRS and CDR2 YFSETQ come from the germline V gene. The CDR3 totals 15 residues. The junction had 6 bases not matched to a gene; V was cut back by 4 bases and J by 0 bases.

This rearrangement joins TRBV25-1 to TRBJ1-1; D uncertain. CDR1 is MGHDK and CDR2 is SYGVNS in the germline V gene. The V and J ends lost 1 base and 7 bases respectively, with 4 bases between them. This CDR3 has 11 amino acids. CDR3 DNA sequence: TGTGCCAGCAGTGAATTGAGTGAAGCTTTCTTT. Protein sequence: CASSELSEAFF.

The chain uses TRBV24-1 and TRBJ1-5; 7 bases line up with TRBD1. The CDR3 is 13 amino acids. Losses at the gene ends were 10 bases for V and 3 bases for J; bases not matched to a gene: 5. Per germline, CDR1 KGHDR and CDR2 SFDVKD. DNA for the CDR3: TGTGCCACACCAGGACAGGTCAATCAGCCCCAGCATTTT. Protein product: CATPGQVNQPQHF.

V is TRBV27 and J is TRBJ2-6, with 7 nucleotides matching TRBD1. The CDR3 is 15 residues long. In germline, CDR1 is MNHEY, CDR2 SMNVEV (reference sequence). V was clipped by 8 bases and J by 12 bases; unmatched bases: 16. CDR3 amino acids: CASGVDRVSTSVLTF. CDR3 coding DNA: TGTGCCAGCGGGGTAGACAGGGTTAGTACGAGCGTCCTGACTTTC.

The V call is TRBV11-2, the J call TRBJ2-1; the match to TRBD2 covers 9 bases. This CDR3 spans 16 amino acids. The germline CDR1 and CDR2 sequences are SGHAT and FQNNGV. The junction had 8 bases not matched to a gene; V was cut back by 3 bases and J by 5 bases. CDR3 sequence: CASSLIRTSAHNEQFF. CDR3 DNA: TGTGCCAGCAGCTTGATCCGGACTAGCGCCCACAATGAGCAGTTCTTC.

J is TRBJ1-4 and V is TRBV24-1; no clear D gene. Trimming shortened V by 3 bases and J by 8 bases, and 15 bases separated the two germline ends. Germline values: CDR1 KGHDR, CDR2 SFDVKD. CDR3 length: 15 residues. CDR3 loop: CATSDPRSDGEKLFF. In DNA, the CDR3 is TGTGCCACCAGTGATCCCCGTTCCGACGGGGAAAAACTGTTTTTT.

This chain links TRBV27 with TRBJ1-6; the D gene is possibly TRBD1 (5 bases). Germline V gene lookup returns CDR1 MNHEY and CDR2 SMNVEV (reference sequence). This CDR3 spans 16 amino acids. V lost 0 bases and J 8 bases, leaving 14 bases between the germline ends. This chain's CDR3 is CASSLSRRGVDSPLHF. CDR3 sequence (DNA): TGTGCCAGCAGTTTATCGAGGAGGGGTGTTGATTCACCCCTCCACTTT.

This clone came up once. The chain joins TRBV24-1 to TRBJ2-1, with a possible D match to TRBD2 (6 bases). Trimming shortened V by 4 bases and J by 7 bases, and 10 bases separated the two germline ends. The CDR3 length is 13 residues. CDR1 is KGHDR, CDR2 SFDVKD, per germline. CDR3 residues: CATSEGLRNEQFF. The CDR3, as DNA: TGTGCCACCAGTGAGGGACTCAGAAATGAGCAGTTCTTC.

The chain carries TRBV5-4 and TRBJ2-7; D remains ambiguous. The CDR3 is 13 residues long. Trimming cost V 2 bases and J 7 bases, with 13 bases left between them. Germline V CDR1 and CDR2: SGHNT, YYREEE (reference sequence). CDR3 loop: CASSFVHSREQYF. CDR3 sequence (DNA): TGTGCCAGCAGCTTCGTTCACAGCCGAGAGCAGTACTTC. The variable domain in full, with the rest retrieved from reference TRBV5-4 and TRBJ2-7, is ETGVTQSPTHLIKTRGQQVTLRCSSQSGHNTVSWYQQALGQGPQFIFQYYREEENGRGNFPPRFSGLQFPNYSSELNVNALELDDSALYLCASSFVHSREQYFGPGTRLTVT.

The CDR3 loop is CASSPGLAGAETDTQYF. The CDR3 bases are TGTGCCAGCAGCCCCGGCCTAGCGGGAGCGGAGACAGATACGCAGTATTTT. The V gene is TRBV13, the J gene TRBJ2-3; 10 bases fit TRBD2. Germline V gives CDR1 PRHDT, CDR2 FYEKMQ (reference sequence). The ends lost 5 bases at V and 3 bases at J; junction bases unmatched: 11. The CDR3 runs to 17 residues.

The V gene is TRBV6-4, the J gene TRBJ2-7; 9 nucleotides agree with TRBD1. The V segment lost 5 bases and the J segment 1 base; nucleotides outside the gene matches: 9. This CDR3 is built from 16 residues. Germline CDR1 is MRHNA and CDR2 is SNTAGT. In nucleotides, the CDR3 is TGTGCCAGCAGTTGGGACAGGGAGACCTCTTCCTACGAGCAGTACTTC. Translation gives CASSWDRETSSYEQYF.

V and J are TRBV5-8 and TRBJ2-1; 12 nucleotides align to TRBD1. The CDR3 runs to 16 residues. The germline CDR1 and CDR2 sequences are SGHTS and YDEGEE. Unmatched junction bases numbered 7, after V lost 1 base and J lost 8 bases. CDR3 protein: CASSLRYGTGGDEQFF. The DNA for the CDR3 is TGTGCCAGCAGCTTGCGGTACGGGACAGGGGGCGATGAGCAGTTCTTC.

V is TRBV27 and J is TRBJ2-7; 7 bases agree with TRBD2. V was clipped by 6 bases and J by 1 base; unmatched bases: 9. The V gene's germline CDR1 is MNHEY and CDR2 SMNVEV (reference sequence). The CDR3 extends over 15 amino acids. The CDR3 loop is CASSPGTIASYEQYF. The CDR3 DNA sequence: TGTGCCAGCAGCCCCGGGACTATAGCTTCCTACGAGCAGTACTTC.

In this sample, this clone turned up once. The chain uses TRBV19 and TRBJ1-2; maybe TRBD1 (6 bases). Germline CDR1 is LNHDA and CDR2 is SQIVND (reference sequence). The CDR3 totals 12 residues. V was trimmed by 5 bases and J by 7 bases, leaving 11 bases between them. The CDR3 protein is CASSLQGSGYTF. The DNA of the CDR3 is TGTGCCAGTAGTTTACAGGGCTCTGGCTACACCTTC.

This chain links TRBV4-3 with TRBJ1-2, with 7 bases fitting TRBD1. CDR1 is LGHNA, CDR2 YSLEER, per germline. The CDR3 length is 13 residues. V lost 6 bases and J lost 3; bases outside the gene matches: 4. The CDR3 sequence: CASRRDRDYGYTF. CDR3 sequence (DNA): TGCGCCAGCAGACGAGACAGGGACTATGGCTACACCTTC.

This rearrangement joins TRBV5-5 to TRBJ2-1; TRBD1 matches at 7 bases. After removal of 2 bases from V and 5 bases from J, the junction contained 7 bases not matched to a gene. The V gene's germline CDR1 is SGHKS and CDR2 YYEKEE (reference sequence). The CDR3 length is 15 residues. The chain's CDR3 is CASSLLQGVNNEQFF. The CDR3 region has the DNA TGTGCCAGCAGCTTACTCCAGGGGGTCAACAATGAGCAGTTCTTC.

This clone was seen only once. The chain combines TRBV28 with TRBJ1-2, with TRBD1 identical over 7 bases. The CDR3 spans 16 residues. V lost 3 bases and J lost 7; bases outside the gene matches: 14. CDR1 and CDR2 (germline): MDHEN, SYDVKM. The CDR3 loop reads CASSFGQGGMDGGYTF. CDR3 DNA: TGTGCCAGCAGTTTCGGCCAGGGGGGTATGGACGGTGGCTACACCTTC.

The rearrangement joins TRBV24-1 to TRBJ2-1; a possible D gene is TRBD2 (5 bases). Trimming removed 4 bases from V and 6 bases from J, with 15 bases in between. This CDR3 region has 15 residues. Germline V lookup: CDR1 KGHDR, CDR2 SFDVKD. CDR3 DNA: TGTGCCACCAGTGAAGGTGGGAGCGGAGGCAATGAGCAGTTCTTC. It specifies CATSEGGSGGNEQFF.

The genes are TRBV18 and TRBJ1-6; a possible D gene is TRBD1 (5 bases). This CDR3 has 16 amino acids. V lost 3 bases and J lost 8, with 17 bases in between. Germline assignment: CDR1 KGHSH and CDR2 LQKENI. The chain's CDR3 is CASSPGAPGGDSPLHF. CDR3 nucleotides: TGTGCCAGCTCACCCGGGGCTCCTGGAGGGGATTCACCCCTCCACTTT.

CDR3 DNA: TGTGCCAGCAGGGATCCTGGACAGGGCCCCAATCAGCCCCAGCATTTT. Encoded protein: CASRDPGQGPNQPQHF. V usage is TRBV6-9 and J usage is TRBJ1-5, with 8 bases aligning to TRBD1. Germline V gives CDR1 MNHGY, CDR2 SVAAGI. With 6 bases clipped from V and 3 bases from J, the junction kept 10 bases outside the gene matches. The CDR3 is made up of 16 amino acids.

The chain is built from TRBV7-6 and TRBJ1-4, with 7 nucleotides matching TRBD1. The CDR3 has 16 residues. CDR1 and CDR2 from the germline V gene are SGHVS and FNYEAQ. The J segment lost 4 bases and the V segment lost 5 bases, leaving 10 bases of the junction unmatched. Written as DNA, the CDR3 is TGTGCCAGCAGCGTCACGGGCGGGACAGATAATGAAAAACTGTTTTTT. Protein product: CASSVTGGTDNEKLFF. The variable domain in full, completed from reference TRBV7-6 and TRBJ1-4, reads GAGVSQSPRYKVTKRGQDVALRCDPISGHVSLYWYRQALGQGPEFLTYFNYEAQQDKSGLPNDRFSAERPEGSISTLTIQRTEQRDSAMYRCASSVTGGTDNEKLFFGSGTQLSVL.

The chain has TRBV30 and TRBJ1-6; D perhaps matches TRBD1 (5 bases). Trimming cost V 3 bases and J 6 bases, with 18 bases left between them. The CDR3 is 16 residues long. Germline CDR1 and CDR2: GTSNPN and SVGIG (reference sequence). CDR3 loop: CAWRGSGGVSNSPLHF. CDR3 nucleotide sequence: TGTGCCTGGAGGGGGTCTGGGGGGGTCAGTAATTCACCCCTCCACTTT.

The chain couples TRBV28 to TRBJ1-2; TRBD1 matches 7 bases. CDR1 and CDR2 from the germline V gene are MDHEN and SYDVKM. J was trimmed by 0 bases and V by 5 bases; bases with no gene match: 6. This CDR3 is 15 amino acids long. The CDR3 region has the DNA TGTGCCAGCAGTCCCGGGACAGCTACTAACTATGGCTACACCTTC. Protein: CASSPGTATNYGYTF.

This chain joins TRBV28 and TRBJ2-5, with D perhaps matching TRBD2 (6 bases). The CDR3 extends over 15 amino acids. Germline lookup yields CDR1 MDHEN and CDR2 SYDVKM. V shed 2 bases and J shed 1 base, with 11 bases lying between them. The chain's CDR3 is CASSLVGGSQETQYF. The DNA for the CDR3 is TGTGCCAGCAGTTTAGTGGGAGGAAGCCAAGAGACCCAGTACTTC.

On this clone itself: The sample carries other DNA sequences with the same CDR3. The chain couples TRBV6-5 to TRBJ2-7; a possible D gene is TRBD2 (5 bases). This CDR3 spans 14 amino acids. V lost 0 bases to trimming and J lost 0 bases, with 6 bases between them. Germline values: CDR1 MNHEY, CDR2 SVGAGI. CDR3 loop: CASSYSRGSYEQYF. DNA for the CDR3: TGTGCCAGCAGTTACTCCCGGGGCTCCTACGAGCAGTACTTC.